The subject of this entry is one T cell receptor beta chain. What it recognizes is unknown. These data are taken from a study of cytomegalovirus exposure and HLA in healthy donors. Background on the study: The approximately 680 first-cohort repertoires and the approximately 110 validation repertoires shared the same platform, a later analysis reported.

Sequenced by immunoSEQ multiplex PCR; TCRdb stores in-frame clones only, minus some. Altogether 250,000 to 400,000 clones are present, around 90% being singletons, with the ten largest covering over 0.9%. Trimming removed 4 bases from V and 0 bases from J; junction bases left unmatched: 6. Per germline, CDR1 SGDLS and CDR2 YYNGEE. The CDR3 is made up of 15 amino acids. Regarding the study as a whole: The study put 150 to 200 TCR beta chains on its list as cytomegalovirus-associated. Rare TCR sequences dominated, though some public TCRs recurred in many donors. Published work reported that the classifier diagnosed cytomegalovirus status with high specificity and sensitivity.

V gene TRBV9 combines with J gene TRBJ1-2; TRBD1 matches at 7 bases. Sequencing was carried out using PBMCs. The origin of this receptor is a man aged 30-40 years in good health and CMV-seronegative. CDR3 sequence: CASSLQGPANYGYTF. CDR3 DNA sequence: TGTGCCAGCAGCCTACAGGGGCCCGCTAACTATGGCTACACCTTC.